Sequencing of this T cell receptor beta chain was carried out in a study of blood T cell repertoires in COVID-19. Study background: Researchers got acute and convalescent COVID-19 samples from the United States, Italy and Spain. From T cells, B-cell-depleted T cells, or PBMCs came the material, which was cDNA or gDNA.

The length of the CDR3 is 16 residues. Germline assignment: CDR1 SGHRS and CDR2 YFSETQ. Losses at the gene ends were 1 base for V and 5 bases for J; bases not matched to a gene: 5. Per the study methods: From reference gene primer amplification, estimates of nucleated cell counts were derived. The method was immunoSEQ multiplex PCR; TCRdb's version includes in-frame clones alone and lacks a portion of them. That table gives V, J and clone size, and the DNA gave D and trimming. The profile shows 200,000 to 250,000 clones, around nine tenths of them singletons. The rearrangement links TRBV5-1 to TRBJ2-5; 13 nucleotides match TRBD2. This receptor was identified in a man aged 55 to 70 with acute or convalescent COVID-19. Material for sequencing was peripheral blood. CDR3 sequence: CASSLTSGGAWETQYF. The CDR3 DNA reads as TGCGCCAGCAGCTTGACTAGCGGGGGGGCGTGGGAGACCCAGTACTTC. The variable domain in full, completed from reference TRBV5-1 and TRBJ2-5, reads KAGVTQTPRYLIKTRGQQVTLSCSPISGHRSVSWYQQTPGQGLQFLFEYFSETQRNKGNFPGRFSGRQFSNSRSEMNVSTLELGDSALYLCASSLTSGGAWETQYFGPGTRLLVL.